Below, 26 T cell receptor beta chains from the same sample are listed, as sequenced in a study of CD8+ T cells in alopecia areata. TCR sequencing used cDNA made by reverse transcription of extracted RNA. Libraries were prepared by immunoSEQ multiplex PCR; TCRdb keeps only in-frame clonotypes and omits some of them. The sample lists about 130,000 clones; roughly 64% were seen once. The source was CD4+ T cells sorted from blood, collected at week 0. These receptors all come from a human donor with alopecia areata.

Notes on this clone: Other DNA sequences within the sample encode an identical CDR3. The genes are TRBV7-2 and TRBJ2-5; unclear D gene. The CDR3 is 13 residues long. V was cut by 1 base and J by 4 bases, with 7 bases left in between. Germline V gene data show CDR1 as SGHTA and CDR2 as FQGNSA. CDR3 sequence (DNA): TGTGCCAGCAGCTTAGGCCGTGTAGAGACCCAGTACTTC. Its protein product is CASSLGRVETQYF.

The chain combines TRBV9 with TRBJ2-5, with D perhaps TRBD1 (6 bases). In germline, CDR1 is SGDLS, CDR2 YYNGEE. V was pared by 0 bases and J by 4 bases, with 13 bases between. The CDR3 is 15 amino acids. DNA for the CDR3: TGTGCCAGCAGCGTAGAACAGGGCCAAACAGAGACCCAGTACTTC. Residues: CASSVEQGQTETQYF.

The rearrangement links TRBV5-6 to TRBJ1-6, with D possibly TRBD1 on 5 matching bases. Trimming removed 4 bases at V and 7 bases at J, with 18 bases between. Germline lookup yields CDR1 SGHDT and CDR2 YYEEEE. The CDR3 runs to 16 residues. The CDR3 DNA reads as TGTGCCAGCAGCAGGGGTGGAGGAGCAATCAATTCACCCCTCCACTTT. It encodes CASSRGGGAINSPLHF.

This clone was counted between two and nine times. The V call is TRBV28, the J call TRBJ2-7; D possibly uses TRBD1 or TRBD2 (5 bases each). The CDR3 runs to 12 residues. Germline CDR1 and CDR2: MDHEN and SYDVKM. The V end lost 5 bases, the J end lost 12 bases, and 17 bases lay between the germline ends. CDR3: CASSLPGPYLYF. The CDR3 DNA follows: TGTGCCAGCAGTCTACCGGGACCTTATCTGTACTTC.

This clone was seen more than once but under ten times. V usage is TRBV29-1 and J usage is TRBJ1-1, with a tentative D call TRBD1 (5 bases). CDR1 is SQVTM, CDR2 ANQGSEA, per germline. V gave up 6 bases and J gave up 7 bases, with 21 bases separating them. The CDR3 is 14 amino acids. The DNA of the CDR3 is TGCAGCGTCCGCGCGTCGGGGGGAGCGGGTGAAGCTTTCTTT. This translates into CSVRASGGAGEAFF. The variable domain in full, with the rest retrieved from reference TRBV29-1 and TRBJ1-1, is SAVISQKPSRDICQRGTSLTIQCQVDSQVTMMFWYRQQPGQSLTLIATANQGSEATYESGFVIDKFPISRPNLTFSTLTVSNMSPEDSSIYLCSVRASGGAGEAFFGQGTRLTVV.

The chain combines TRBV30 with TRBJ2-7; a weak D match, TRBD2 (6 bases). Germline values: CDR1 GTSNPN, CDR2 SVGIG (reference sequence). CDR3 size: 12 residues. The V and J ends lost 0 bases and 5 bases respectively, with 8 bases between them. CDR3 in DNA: TGTGCCTGGAGTGTAGGGACTGACGAGCAGTACTTC. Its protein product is CAWSVGTDEQYF.

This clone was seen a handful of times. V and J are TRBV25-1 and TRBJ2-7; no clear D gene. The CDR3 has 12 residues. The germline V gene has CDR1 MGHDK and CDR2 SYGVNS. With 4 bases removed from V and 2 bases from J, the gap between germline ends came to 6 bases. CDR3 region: CASSGVTYEQYF. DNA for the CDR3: TGTGCCAGCAGTGGGGTTACCTACGAGCAGTACTTC.

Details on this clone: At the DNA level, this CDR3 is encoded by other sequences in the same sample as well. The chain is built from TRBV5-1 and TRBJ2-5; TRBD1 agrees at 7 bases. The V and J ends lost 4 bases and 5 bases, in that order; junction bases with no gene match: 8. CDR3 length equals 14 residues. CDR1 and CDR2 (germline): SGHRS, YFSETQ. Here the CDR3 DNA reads TGCGCCAGCAGCCTGGAAGGGGGCGTGGAGACCCAGTACTTC. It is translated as CASSLEGGVETQYF.

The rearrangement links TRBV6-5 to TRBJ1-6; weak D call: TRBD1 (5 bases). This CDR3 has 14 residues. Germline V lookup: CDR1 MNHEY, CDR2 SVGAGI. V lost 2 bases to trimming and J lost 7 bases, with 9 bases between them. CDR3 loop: CASSYQGLNSPLHF. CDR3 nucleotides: TGTGCCAGCAGTTACCAGGGCCTAAATTCACCCCTCCACTTT.

The CDR3 coding sequence is TGCAGCGTCGCTGGACAGGGGGCTATGAACACTGAAGCTTTCTTT. Translated, it gives CSVAGQGAMNTEAFF. The V gene is TRBV29-1, the J gene TRBJ1-1; 11 bases are shared with TRBD1. V was clipped by 6 bases and J by 0 bases; unmatched bases: 6. The CDR3 totals 15 residues. Germline V gives CDR1 SQVTM, CDR2 ANQGSEA. The whole variable domain, filled in from reference TRBV29-1 and TRBJ1-1, reads SAVISQKPSRDICQRGTSLTIQCQVDSQVTMMFWYRQQPGQSLTLIATANQGSEATYESGFVIDKFPISRPNLTFSTLTVSNMSPEDSSIYLCSVAGQGAMNTEAFFGQGTRLTVV.

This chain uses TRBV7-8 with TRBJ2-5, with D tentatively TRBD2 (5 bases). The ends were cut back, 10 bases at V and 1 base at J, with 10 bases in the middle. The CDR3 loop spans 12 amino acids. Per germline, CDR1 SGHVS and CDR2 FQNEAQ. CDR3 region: CATRTSQETQYF. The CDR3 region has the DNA TGTGCCACAAGGACTTCCCAAGAGACCCAGTACTTC. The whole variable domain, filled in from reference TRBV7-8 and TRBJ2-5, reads GAGVSQSPRYKVAKRGQDVALRCDPISGHVSLFWYQQALGQGPEFLTYFQNEAQLDKSGLPSDRFFAERPEGSVSTLKIQRTQQEDSAVYLCATRTSQETQYFGPGTRLLVL.

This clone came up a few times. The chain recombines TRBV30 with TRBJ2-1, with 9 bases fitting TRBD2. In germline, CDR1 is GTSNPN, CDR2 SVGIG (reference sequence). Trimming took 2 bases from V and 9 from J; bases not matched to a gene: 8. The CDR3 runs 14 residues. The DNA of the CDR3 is TGTGCCTGGAGTCGGGCGGGGGGGCCCCGTGAGCAGTTCTTC. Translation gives CAWSRAGGPREQFF.

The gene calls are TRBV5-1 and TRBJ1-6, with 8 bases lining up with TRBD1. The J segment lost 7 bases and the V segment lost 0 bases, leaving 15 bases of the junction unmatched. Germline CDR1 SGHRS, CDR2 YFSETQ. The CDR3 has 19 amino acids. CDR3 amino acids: CASSLDGQGRRERNSPLHF. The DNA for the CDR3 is TGCGCCAGCAGCTTGGACGGACAGGGAAGGAGAGAGAGAAATTCACCCCTCCACTTT.

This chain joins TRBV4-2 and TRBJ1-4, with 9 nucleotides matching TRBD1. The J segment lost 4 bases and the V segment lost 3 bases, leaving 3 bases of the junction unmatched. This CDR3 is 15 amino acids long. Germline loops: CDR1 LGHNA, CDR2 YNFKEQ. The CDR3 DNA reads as TGTGCCAGCAGCCAGTGGACAGGGGTTAATGAAAAACTGTTTTTT. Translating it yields CASSQWTGVNEKLFF.

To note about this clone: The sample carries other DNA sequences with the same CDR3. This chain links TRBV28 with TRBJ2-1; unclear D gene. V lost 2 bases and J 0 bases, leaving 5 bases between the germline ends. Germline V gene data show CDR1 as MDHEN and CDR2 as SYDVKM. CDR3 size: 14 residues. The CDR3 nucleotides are TGTGCCAGCAGTTTAGCTGACTCCTACAATGAGCAGTTCTTC. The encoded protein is CASSLADSYNEQFF.

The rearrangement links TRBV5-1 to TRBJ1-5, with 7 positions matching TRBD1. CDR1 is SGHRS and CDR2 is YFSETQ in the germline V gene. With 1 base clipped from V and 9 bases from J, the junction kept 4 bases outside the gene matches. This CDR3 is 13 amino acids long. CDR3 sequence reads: CASSLTGEVPQHF. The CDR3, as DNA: TGCGCCAGCAGCTTGACAGGGGAGGTGCCCCAGCATTTT.

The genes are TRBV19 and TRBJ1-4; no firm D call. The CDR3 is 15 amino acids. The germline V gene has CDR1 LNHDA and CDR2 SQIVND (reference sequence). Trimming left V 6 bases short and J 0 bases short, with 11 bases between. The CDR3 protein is CASSPIGATNEKLFF. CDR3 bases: TGTGCCAGTAGCCCGATAGGTGCAACTAATGAAAAACTGTTTTTT.

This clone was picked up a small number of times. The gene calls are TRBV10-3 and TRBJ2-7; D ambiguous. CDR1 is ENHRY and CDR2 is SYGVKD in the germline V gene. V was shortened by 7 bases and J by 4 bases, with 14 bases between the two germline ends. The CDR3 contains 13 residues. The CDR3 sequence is CAIKRSDGYEQYF. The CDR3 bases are TGTGCCATCAAAAGGTCCGACGGGTACGAGCAGTACTTC.

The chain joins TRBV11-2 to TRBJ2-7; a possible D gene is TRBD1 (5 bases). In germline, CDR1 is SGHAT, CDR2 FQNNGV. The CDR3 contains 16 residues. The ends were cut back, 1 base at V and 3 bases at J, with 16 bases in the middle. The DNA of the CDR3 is TGTGCCAGCAGCTTAGTCACGCTCAATCAGGGCTACGAGCAGTACTTC. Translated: CASSLVTLNQGYEQYF.

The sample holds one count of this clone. CDR3 sequence reads: CASSVQPGQASYEQYF. The CDR3 DNA reads TGCGCCAGCAGCGTCCAACCGGGACAGGCCTCCTACGAGCAGTACTTC. The chain recombines TRBV5-1 with TRBJ2-7, with 8 bases identical to TRBD1. The junction had 9 bases not matched to a gene; V was cut back by 4 bases and J by 0 bases. CDR1 SGHRS and CDR2 YFSETQ come from the germline V gene. The CDR3 sequence is 16 residues long.

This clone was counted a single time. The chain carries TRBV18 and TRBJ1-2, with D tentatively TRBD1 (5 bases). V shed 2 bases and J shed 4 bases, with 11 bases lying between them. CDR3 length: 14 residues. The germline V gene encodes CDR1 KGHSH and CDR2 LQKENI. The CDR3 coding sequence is TGTGCCAGCTCACCAGGGCGGGGCGGCTATGGCTACACCTTC. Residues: CASSPGRGGYGYTF. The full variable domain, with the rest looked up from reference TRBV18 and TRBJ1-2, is NAGVMQNPRHLVRRRGQEARLRCSPMKGHSHVYWYRQLPEEGLKFMVYLQKENIIDESGMPKERFSAEFPKEGPSILRIQQVVRGDSAAYFCASSPGRGGYGYTFGSGTRLTVV.

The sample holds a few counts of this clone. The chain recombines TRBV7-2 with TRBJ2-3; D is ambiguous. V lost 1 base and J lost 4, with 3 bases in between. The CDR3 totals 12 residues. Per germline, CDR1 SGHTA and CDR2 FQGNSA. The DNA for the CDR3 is TGTGCCAGCAGCTTAGATGCAGATACGCAGTATTTT. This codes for CASSLDADTQYF.

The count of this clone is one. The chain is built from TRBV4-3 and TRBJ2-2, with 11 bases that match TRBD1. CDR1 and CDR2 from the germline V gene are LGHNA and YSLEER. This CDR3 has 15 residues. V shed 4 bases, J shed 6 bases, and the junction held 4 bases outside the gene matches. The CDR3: CASSLGQGVAGELFF. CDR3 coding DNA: TGCGCCAGCAGCCTGGGACAGGGGGTGGCCGGGGAGCTGTTTTTT.

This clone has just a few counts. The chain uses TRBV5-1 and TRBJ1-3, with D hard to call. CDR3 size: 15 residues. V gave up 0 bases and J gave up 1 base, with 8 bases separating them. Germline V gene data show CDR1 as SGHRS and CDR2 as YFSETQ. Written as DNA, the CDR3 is TGCGCCAGCAGCTTGGGGCAGGCGTCTGGAAACACCATATATTTT. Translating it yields CASSLGQASGNTIYF.

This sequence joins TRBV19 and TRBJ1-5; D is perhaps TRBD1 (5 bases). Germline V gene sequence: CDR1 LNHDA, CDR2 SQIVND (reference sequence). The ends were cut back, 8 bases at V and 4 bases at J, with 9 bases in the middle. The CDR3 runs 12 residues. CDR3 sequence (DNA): TGTGCCAGTCATAGGGGAAATCAGCCCCAGCATTTT. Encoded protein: CASHRGNQPQHF.

The CDR3 protein is CAIRKSTGTYEQYF. DNA of the CDR3: TGTGCCATCAGAAAAAGTACAGGGACCTACGAGCAGTACTTC. The chain has TRBV10-3 and TRBJ2-7; D might be TRBD1 (6 bases). This CDR3 is 14 amino acids long. V was trimmed by 6 bases and J by 2 bases, leaving 14 bases between them. Germline-derived CDR1 and CDR2 are ENHRY and SYGVKD.